The 25 T cell receptor beta chains in this list originate from one sample, sequenced in a study of T cell responses to AZD1222 COVID-19 vaccine. Measured with immunoSEQ multiplex PCR; TCRdb has only the in-frame clones, and not every one. The data show approximately 190,000 clones, around 92% seen once. The sample in question was peripheral blood, obtained on day 0 of AZD1222 vaccination. The receptors originated from an adult in good health.

This clone was seen a handful of times. The chain employs TRBV6-5 and TRBJ1-5, with no clear D. This CDR3 is 15 amino acids long. The germline gives CDR1 MNHEY, CDR2 SVGAGI. V gave up 5 bases and J gave up 0 bases, with 11 bases separating them. The CDR3 is CASSKGVDSNQPQHF. CDR3 nucleotide sequence: TGTGCCAGCAGTAAGGGCGTAGATAGCAATCAGCCCCAGCATTTT.

The J gene is TRBJ2-5, the V gene TRBV19, with 7 bases matching TRBD2. CDR1 and CDR2 (germline): LNHDA, SQIVND (reference sequence). V was pared by 3 bases and J by 4 bases, with 8 bases of the junction left unmatched. The CDR3 is made up of 15 amino acids. This CDR3 is CASSMWGGTGETQYF. The CDR3 nucleotides are TGTGCCAGTAGTATGTGGGGGGGGACGGGAGAGACCCAGTACTTC.

The rearrangement links TRBV11-2 to TRBJ1-3; 9 bases align to TRBD1. This CDR3 contains 14 residues. Germline V lookup: CDR1 SGHAT, CDR2 FQNNGV. J lost 6 bases, V lost 4 bases, and 4 bases had no gene match. The CDR3 DNA is TGTGCCAGCAGCTCCGGGACAGGGCAAAACACCATATATTTT. Translating gives CASSSGTGQNTIYF. The entire variable domain, with the rest obtained from reference TRBV11-2 and TRBJ1-3, is as follows: EAGVAQSPRYKIIEKRQSVAFWCNPISGHATLYWYQQILGQGPKLLIQFQNNGVVDDSQLPKDRFSAERLKGVDSTLKIQPAKLEDSAVYLCASSSGTGQNTIYFGEGSWLTVV.

A single count supports this clone. V usage is TRBV27 and J usage is TRBJ1-6; D uncertain. Trimming took 5 bases from V and 0 from J, leaving 23 bases between them. Germline loops: CDR1 MNHEY, CDR2 SMNVEV (reference sequence). The CDR3 covers 20 residues. The CDR3 DNA is TGTGCCAGCAGTCCCTCCCCTGGGAGGCCCTCTCCCTCCTATAATTCACCCCTCCACTTT. Its protein is CASSPSPGRPSPSYNSPLHF.

The V call is TRBV29-1, the J call TRBJ2-4; tentative D call: TRBD2 (6 bases). CDR1 is SQVTM and CDR2 is ANQGSEA in the germline V gene. This CDR3 spans 13 amino acids. The germline V and J ends were trimmed by 6 bases and 1 base, with 10 bases remaining between them. The CDR3 DNA reads TGCAGCGTCGGAGGGGTGGCCAAAAACATTCAGTACTTC. Translating gives CSVGGVAKNIQYF.

Concerning this clone: The CDR3 carries no conserved terminal phenylalanine or tryptophan, so it likely arises from a read error. It is unclear where the CDR3 begins or ends on the DNA, so no DNA is shown, and the CDR3 is as TCRdb lists it. The CDR3 region is CARSQDSLL. This chain joins TRBV5-3 and TRBJ2-7; TRBD1 is the table's D call, not checked against the DNA. TRBV5-3 is an ORF, with its function uncertain. The CDR3 sequence runs 9 residues, both termini included.

This clone has a single count. This CDR3 reads CASSPRGATQPQHF. The CDR3 DNA is TGTGCCAGCAGCCCGAGGGGGGCAACTCAGCCCCAGCATTTT. The chain has TRBV5-6 and TRBJ1-5; a weak D match, TRBD1 (6 bases). CDR1 SGHDT and CDR2 YYEEEE come from the germline V gene. CDR3 length: 14 amino acids. Trimming shortened V by 4 bases and J by 6 bases, and 14 bases separated the two germline ends.

This chain joins TRBV14 and TRBJ2-7, with 9 bases lining up with TRBD1. V lost 4 bases and J lost 3; bases outside the gene matches: 7. Looked up from germline, CDR1 is SGHDN and CDR2 is FVKESK. The CDR3 spans 15 residues. The CDR3 loop reads CASSRLDRGGYEQYF. CDR3 DNA: TGTGCCAGCAGCCGATTGGACAGGGGCGGCTACGAGCAGTACTTC.

This chain connects TRBV27 to TRBJ2-3; TRBD1 agrees at 10 bases. The CDR3 has 16 residues. Germline V lookup: CDR1 MNHEY, CDR2 SMNVEV (reference sequence). The J segment lost 2 bases and the V segment lost 6 bases, leaving 8 bases of the junction unmatched. The CDR3 loop reads CASRHLGQGYTDTQYF. In DNA, the CDR3 is TGTGCCAGCAGACACTTGGGACAGGGGTACACAGATACGCAGTATTTT.

This rearrangement joins TRBV6-5 to TRBJ2-5, with D possibly TRBD1 on 5 matching bases. The CDR3 extends over 13 amino acids. V was pared by 4 bases and J by 9 bases, with 15 bases between. CDR1 and CDR2 (germline): MNHEY, SVGAGI. CDR3 bases: TGTGCCAGCAGTTCCGGGCAGGGTTATGCCCAGTACTTC. Protein: CASSSGQGYAQYF.

The chain couples TRBV18 to TRBJ1-6, with a tentative D call TRBD1 (5 bases). The germline V gene has CDR1 KGHSH and CDR2 LQKENI. The CDR3 covers 20 residues. V was cut by 3 bases and J by 0 bases, with 21 bases left in between. The CDR3: CASSPAPGLKFSSYNSPLHF. The DNA of the CDR3 is TGTGCCAGCTCACCTGCCCCGGGACTTAAATTCAGCTCCTATAATTCACCCCTCCACTTT.

V is TRBV2 and J is TRBJ2-1; possibly TRBD1 or TRBD2 for D (5 bases each). Trimming removed 6 bases at V and 5 bases at J, with 20 bases between. Per germline, CDR1 SNHLY and CDR2 FYNNEI. The CDR3 totals 16 residues. Here the CDR3 DNA reads TGTGCCAGCAGCGATTTATCGGGACGATTAAACAATGAGCAGTTCTTC. Translated, it gives CASSDLSGRLNNEQFF.

The chain carries TRBV5-1 and TRBJ1-2, with D unclear. This CDR3 has 14 residues. V shed 4 bases and J shed 0 bases, with 10 bases lying between them. Germline CDR1 reads SGHRS; CDR2 reads YFSETQ. The CDR3 protein is CASSPRPANYGYTF. CDR3 sequence (DNA): TGCGCCAGCAGCCCGAGGCCGGCTAACTATGGCTACACCTTC.

V usage is TRBV6-5 and J usage is TRBJ1-2, with a possible D match to TRBD1 (5 bases). V was clipped by 2 bases and J by 5 bases, with 9 bases between them. CDR1 MNHEY and CDR2 SVGAGI come from the germline V gene. The CDR3 has 13 amino acids. The CDR3 loop reads CASSYGGGYGYTF. In nucleotides, the CDR3 is TGTGCCAGCAGTTACGGGGGTGGGTATGGCTACACCTTC.

The chain is built from TRBV6-2 or TRBV6-3 and TRBJ1-2; no firm D call. The CDR3 loop spans 13 amino acids. Germline values: CDR1 MNHEY, CDR2 SVGEGT. V was cut by 6 bases and J by 4 bases, with 12 bases left in between. CDR3 nucleotides: TGTGCCAGCAGCCCGTATAACTCCTATGGCTACACCTTC. Translation: CASSPYNSYGYTF.

This chain connects TRBV7-2 to TRBJ2-1, with 8 positions matching TRBD2. V was clipped by 8 bases and J by 6 bases; unmatched bases: 12. The CDR3 totals 15 residues. Per the germline V gene, CDR1 is SGHTA and CDR2 is FQGNSA. The CDR3 DNA reads as TGTGCCAGCTTGCTGGATCTAGCGGGTTCCAATGAGCAGTTCTTC. Translation gives CASLLDLAGSNEQFF.

V is TRBV11-2 and J is TRBJ2-7; 7 nucleotides agree with TRBD2. Germline V gene sequence: CDR1 SGHAT, CDR2 FQNNGV. Trimming at V came to 0 bases and at J to 1 base, leaving 3 bases not matched to a gene. The length of the CDR3 is 15 residues. Here the CDR3 reads CASSLERGGSYEQYF. CDR3 DNA sequence: TGTGCCAGCAGCTTAGAAAGGGGAGGGTCCTACGAGCAGTACTTC.

The chain is built from TRBV4-2 and TRBJ2-2, with D perhaps TRBD2 (5 bases). This CDR3 contains 17 residues. Deletions cut 2 bases from V and 1 base from J, with 14 bases between. Germline V CDR1 and CDR2: LGHNA, YNFKEQ. CDR3 residues: CASSQSRERWNTGELFF. The CDR3 region has the DNA TGTGCCAGCAGCCAAAGTCGGGAACGATGGAACACCGGGGAGCTGTTTTTT.

V usage is TRBV5-1 and J usage is TRBJ1-1; D is perhaps TRBD1 (6 bases). Germline values: CDR1 SGHRS, CDR2 YFSETQ. V was trimmed by 2 bases and J by 5 bases, leaving 13 bases between them. The CDR3 loop spans 14 amino acids. CDR3 protein: CASSLSGAGTEAFF. The CDR3 DNA follows: TGCGCCAGCAGCTTATCAGGGGCAGGAACTGAAGCTTTCTTT.

The rearrangement joins TRBV12-3 or TRBV12-4 to TRBJ2-7; D perhaps matches TRBD1 (5 bases). The CDR3 has 13 amino acids. The V and J ends lost 2 bases and 5 bases respectively, with 10 bases between them. CDR3 sequence reads: CASSLIQGHEQYF. In DNA form, the CDR3 reads TGTGCCAGCAGTTTAATCCAGGGCCACGAGCAGTACTTC.

The chain couples TRBV19 to TRBJ1-1; 10 bases are a match to TRBD1. This CDR3 has 14 residues. The germline V gene has CDR1 LNHDA and CDR2 SQIVND (reference sequence). J lost 5 bases, V lost 10 bases, and 10 bases had no gene match. The CDR3 here is CATKPDRGLTEAFF. CDR3 coding DNA: TGTGCCACCAAACCTGACAGGGGGCTAACTGAAGCTTTCTTT.

This rearrangement joins TRBV29-1 to TRBJ2-5; no clear D. CDR3 length: 12 residues. Germline loops: CDR1 SQVTM, CDR2 ANQGSEA. The ends were cut back, 4 bases at V and 1 base at J, with 7 bases in the middle. The CDR3 loop reads CSVVRGQETQYF. CDR3 DNA sequence: TGCAGCGTTGTCCGTGGCCAAGAGACCCAGTACTTC.

The chain joins TRBV6-5 to TRBJ1-1, with D possibly matching TRBD1 (5 bases). The CDR3 has 11 residues. Trimming cost V 9 bases and J 12 bases, with 17 bases left between them. Germline V gene data show CDR1 as MNHEY and CDR2 as SVGAGI. DNA of the CDR3: TGTGCCAGTTTCACCGGGACCTCTCCTTTCTTT. Protein product: CASFTGTSPFF.

The genes are TRBV6-5 and TRBJ1-2; D is possibly TRBD1 (6 bases). Germline V gives CDR1 MNHEY, CDR2 SVGAGI. Trimming cost V 6 bases and J 2 bases, with 10 bases left between them. The CDR3 spans 13 residues. This CDR3 is CASRTGLNYGYTF. In DNA, the CDR3 is TGTGCCAGCAGGACAGGATTGAACTATGGCTACACCTTC.

The chain employs TRBV9 and TRBJ1-1; no firm D call. The CDR3 is 14 amino acids. CDR1 is SGDLS, CDR2 YYNGEE, per germline. Trimming took 0 bases from V and 0 from J, leaving 6 bases between them. The DNA for the CDR3 is TGTGCCAGCAGCGTAGGGGCGTTGAACACTGAAGCTTTCTTT. Protein product: CASSVGALNTEAFF.